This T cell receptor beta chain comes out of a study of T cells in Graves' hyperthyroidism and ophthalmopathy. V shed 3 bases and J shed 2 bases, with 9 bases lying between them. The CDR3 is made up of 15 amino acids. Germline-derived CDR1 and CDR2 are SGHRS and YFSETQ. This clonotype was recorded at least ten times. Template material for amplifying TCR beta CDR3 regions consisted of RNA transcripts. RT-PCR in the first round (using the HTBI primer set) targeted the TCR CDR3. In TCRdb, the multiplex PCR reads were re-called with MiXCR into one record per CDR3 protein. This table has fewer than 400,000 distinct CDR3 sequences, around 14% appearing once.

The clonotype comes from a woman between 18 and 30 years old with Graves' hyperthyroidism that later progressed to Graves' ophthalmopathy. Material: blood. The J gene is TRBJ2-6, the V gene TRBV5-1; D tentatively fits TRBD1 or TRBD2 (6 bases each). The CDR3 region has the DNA TGCGCCAGCAGCTCGGGGGACACTGGGGCCAACGTCCTGACTTTC. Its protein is CASSSGDTGANVLTF.